This T cell receptor beta chain emerged from a study of cytomegalovirus exposure and HLA in healthy donors (dated by TCRdb to 2017 to 2019). Broadly, across the study: An earlier analysis of 587 of the donors reported more than 250 Gb of sequence data and 117 million unique TCR beta sequences from about 200 million T cells. Among the roughly 400 genotyped donors, approximately 77% belonged to the genetic ancestry cluster associated with self-reported Caucasian donors. To predict cytomegalovirus infection status, the study combined high-throughput TCR immunosequencing, statistical association of individual TCRs with disease status, and machine learning. Every repertoire in the discovery cohort had been generated on one and the same sequencing platform. Genome-wide SNP genotypes for about 60% of the roughly 670 donors were used in a later genetic analysis, which treated that subset as a discovery cohort. An early release covering approximately 600 HLA-typed donors comprised about 290 gigabases of sequencing data and around 85 million unique TCR sequences. Rather than drawing on any new phenotypic data, the later analysis identified candidate immune exposures from TCR beta sequences and the way those sequences occurred across donors. The number of donors typed differed by locus, with roughly 629-640 for A, B, C, DRB1 and DQB1, roughly 520 for DQA1, nearly 610 for DPA1, and around 430 for DPB1. A separate validation cohort of over a hundred different subjects was used in addition to the roughly 700-subject first cohort. A later analysis re-examined previously published TCR beta repertoires from 610 or so donors and added high-resolution HLA genotyping to investigate patterns of TCR occurrence. HLA typing covered class I and class II loci at four-digit resolution. An earlier analysis of around 540 of the donors applied high-throughput TCR beta sequencing to assess whether each TCR beta V gene segment acted as functional or pseudogenic. Alongside the repertoire data, information on donor age, sex, ethnicity and CMV serostatus was compiled. Using immunosequencing, the study profiled T cell repertoires from 666 subjects and related those repertoires to cytomegalovirus serostatus. The study aimed to test whether signatures of past pathogen exposure could be identified by cataloging public T cell receptors. Among 398 genotyped donors of the cohort, an average of approximately 250,000 unique TCR beta nucleotide sequences were sequenced per donor, around a sixth of them non-productive. About five DR-DQ haplotypes were handled as single units for association and clustering because linkage in the cohort was strong.

On the study overall, not on this receptor specifically: Compared with the approximately 710-donor mean, donors in an Asian-associated ancestry cluster had fewer N-insertions in productive TCRs, according to a later genetic analysis. Because HLA typing was missing for some donors at each locus, association tests included only the typed subset. In a later analysis, the rate of TCR association differed among HLA loci, with DRB1 alleles having the most associated TCRs and HLA-C alleles having the fewest. Correlated functional status among segregating V segments might reflect linkage disequilibrium, but an unknown experimental factor could not be ruled out. For the cohort, immune exposure information was limited to CMV serostatus. A later analysis associated 16,951 TCR beta sequences with specific HLA alleles at a false discovery rate of 0.05. A cluster of highly shared sequence variants was judged likely to represent a technical artifact of the sequencing pipeline. Sequencing depth was assumed to be roughly uniform across donors in the presence/absence analyses, though that assumption may not hold. Several of the top co-occurrence clusters appeared to be linked to parvovirus B19, influenza, CMV and Epstein-Barr virus, according to a later analysis. In a later analysis, most CMV-associated TCR beta chains were found to appear HLA-restricted, with HLA associations seemingly driven largely by CMV exposure. It was suggested by the authors that the approach could potentially be generalized to other disease states and immunological phenotypes. The 87-base-pair reads could not distinguish some IMGT-functional V segments, including TRBV6-2 and TRBV6-3, so those segments were excluded. Roughly 17 rarely observed V segments, including chromosome 9 orphons, were excluded from the earlier analysis of a few hundred of the donors because counts were too low. The study gave a list of around 170 TCR beta chains associated with cytomegalovirus. When HLA alleles, especially DR and DQ, strongly co-occurred, TCR associations were difficult to assign to individual alleles. In this cohort, only TCR beta chains were sequenced, and detectable features were limited by the absence of alpha or paired-chain data. In vitro tests confirmed that a few of the cytomegalovirus-associated TCR beta chains recognize cytomegalovirus antigens. A further reported finding was that TCR beta sequences accurately predicted the HLA-A and HLA-B alleles for most subjects in the first cohort. The classifier was reported to diagnose cytomegalovirus status with high specificity and sensitivity in both the original and validation cohorts. An earlier analysis of roughly 570 of the donors showed that most TCR beta V segments appeared in productive rearrangements either about 87% or about 30% of the time, which broadly matched IMGT annotations. In a later analysis, HLA-associated TCR beta chains were found to be more clonally expanded and to have lower generation probabilities than equally common non-associated chains. A later genetic analysis associated a missense DCLRE1C variant with V-gene and J-gene trimming of TCR beta chains, and an independent cohort replicated the association. Across donors, most TCR sequences were observed very rarely, whereas some public TCRs were present in many individuals.

Taken from cysteine to phenylalanine, the CDR3 has 15 residues. Of the read, only the CDR3 DNA is kept; its 45 bases are in frame from base 1. V loses 5 bases of germline sequence and J loses 0 bases, and the interval between the two ends is 11 bases. The germline V gene yields SGHTA for CDR1 and FQGNSA for CDR2. In total, approximately 610 healthy bone marrow donors made up the cohort. At the time of sampling, every cohort member was nominally healthy, though immune exposures that went unrecorded were likely present. The donor tested CMV seronegative and was one of the 352 seronegative cohort members. A peripheral blood sample was provided by each donor, and peripheral blood mononuclear cells were used for TCR beta sequencing. The Qiagen DNeasy Blood Extraction Kit was used to extract genomic DNA from the blood cell samples. This clone was seen a handful of times. Its target antigen remains unknown. The sample holds no much larger clone one base away, and base qualities are not on file.

The library was obtained by the immunoSEQ multiplex PCR assay. A mixture of 60 forward primers for TCR Vbeta segments and 13 reverse primers for TCR Jbeta segments was used in the multiplex PCR. A multiplex PCR assay on genomic DNA amplified the CDR3 region of rearranged TCR beta genes. Amplified TCR beta libraries were sequenced as 87-base-pair reads on the Illumina HiSeq System. Turning to the authors' computational methods: In a later analysis, tens of millions of unique TCR beta chains were counted across the approximately 640 repertoires, and roughly 11 million of these chains were shared by at least two donors. Raw reads were error-corrected and collapsed into unique sequences with a nearest-neighbor algorithm that merged closely related sequences to remove PCR and sequencing errors. To assign V, D and J gene segments, CDR3 sequences were aligned to IMGT reference sequences. For a sequence to be retained, a match of at least six nucleotides was required to both a V gene segment and a J gene segment. Rearrangements were classified as productive when the CDR3 lacked stop codons and remained in frame with V and J, and all other rearrangements were classified as non-productive. CDR3 was defined by IMGT convention, running from the second conserved V-encoded cysteine to the conserved J-encoded phenylalanine. In an earlier analysis of more than 550 of the donors, sequences lacking an unambiguous match to a single V gene segment were excluded. An earlier analysis of several hundred of the donors called V segments functional above 56.7% productive rearrangements and segregating when the between-donor standard deviation exceeded 5%. A statistical classification framework was built for diagnosing cytomegalovirus status from the catalog of TCR beta chain sequences. A later analysis assigned V and J genes by comparing TCR nucleotide sequences with IMGT/GENE-DB human TR gene sequences. A later analysis assigned CDR3 sequences and most-parsimonious VDJ recombination scenarios with the TCRdist pipeline. In a later analysis, every TCR beta chain was defined by the combination of its CDR3 amino acid sequence and its V-gene family, and reads without a unique V-gene family were dropped. As a way to deal with suspected cross-contamination and a sequencing artifact, a later analysis dropped roughly 600 nucleotide sequences that were highly shared and had low generation probability. In a later analysis, a clonal expansion index was calculated for each public chain from normalized within-repertoire ranks of inferred template counts. Generation probabilities in a later analysis came from a VDJ recombination model fitted to out-of-frame rearrangements, and those results were checked against IGoR. Hypergeometric tests were used in a later analysis to score TCR-TCR, TCR-HLA and TCR-CMV co-occurrence, with a repertoire-size bias correction applied to the TCR pairs. A later analysis estimated false discovery rates by permuting HLA or CMV assignments 20 times. A later analysis grouped co-occurring TCRs with DBSCAN, adding TCRdist sequence similarity when clustering within HLA-allele-positive subsets. Repertoires with fewer than 30,000 or more than 120,000 public chains were left out of co-occurrence clustering, as were four to six repertoires with anomalous nucleotide sharing. As stored in TCRdb, this immuneACCESS dataset retains in-frame rearrangements with V and J assigned. A fraction of the clones does not appear; measured against another copy, unresolved V genes explain less than half of the discrepancy, and the remainder lacks a known reason. The DNA was the basis for D and trimming; V, J and clone size are from that table. This sample has 150,000 to 160,000 clones in its table, and about 83% of those were observed once. The ten largest clones add up to over 3% of the sample.

Sequencing was carried out using PBMCs. Recombination linked TRBV7-2 to TRBJ2-1; TRBD2 is a weak D gene call, 5 bases matching. The source of this sequence is a woman in her forties in good health and CMV-seronegative. The CDR3 loop reads CASSRSESSYNEQFF. The base sequence is TGTGCCAGCAGCCGTAGCGAGAGCTCCTACAATGAGCAGTTCTTC.